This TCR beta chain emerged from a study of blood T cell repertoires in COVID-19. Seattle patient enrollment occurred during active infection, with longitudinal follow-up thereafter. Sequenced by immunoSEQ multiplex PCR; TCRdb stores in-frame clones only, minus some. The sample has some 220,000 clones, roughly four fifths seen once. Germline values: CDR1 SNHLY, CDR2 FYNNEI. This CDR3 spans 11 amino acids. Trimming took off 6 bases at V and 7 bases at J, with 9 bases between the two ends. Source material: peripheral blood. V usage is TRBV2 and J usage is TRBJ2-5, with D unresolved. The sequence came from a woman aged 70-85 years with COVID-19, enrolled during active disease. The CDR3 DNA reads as TGTGCCAGCAGCCCGGTTGGGACCCAGTACTTC. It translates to CASSPVGTQYF.